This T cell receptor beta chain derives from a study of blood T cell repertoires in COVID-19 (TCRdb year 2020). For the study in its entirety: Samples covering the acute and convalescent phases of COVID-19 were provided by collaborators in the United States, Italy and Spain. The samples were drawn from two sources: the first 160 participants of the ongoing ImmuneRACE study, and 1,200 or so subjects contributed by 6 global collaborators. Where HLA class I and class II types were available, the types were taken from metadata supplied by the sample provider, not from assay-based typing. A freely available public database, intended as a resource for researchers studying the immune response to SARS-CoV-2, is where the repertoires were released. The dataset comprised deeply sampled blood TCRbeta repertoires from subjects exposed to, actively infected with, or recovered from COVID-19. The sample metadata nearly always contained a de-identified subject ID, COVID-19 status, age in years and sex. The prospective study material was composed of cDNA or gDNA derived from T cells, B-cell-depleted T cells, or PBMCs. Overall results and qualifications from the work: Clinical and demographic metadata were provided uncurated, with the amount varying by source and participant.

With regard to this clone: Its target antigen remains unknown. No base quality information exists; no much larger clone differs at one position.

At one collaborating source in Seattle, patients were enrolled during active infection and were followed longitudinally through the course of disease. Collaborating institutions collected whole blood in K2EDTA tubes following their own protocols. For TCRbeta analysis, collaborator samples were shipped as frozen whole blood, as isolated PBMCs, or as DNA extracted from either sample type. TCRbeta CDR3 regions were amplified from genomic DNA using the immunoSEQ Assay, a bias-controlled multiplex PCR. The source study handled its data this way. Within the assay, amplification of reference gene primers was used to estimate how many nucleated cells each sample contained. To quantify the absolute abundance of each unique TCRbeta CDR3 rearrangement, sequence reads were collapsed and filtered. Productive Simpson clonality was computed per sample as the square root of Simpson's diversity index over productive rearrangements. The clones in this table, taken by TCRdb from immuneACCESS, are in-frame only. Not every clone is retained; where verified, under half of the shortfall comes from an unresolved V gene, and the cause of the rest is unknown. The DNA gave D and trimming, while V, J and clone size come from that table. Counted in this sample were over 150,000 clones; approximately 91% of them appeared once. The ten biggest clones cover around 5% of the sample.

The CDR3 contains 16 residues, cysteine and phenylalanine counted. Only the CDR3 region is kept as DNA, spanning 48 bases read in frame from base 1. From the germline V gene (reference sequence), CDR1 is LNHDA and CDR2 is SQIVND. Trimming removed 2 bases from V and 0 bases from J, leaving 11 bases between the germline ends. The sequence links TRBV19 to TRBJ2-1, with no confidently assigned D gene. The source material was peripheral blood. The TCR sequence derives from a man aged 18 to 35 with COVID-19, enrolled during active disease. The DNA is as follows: TGTGCCAGTAGTATATTTCCTATGAGCTCCTACAATGAGCAGTTCTTC. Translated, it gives CASSIFPMSSYNEQFF.